These 17 T cell receptor beta chains were sequenced from one sample in a study of beta chain features in type 1 diabetes. Sequencing targeted expressed TCRB transcripts, as all isolated RNA had been reverse transcribed. Some clones are missing from TCRdb's copy, which holds only in-frame ones; the method was immunoSEQ multiplex PCR. The sample includes hundreds of thousands of clones, around an eighth seen only once; the top ten take about 0.02%. The antigens these receptors bind are not known. Study observations and caveats: Among patients with Type 1 diabetes, TCRB CDR3s were moderately but significantly shorter in every one of the four CD4+ subsets.

Sequenced input: naive CD4+ T cells from blood. The source of these receptors is a man aged 18 to 30 with type 1 diabetes.

This clone was detected a few times. The V gene is TRBV25-1, the J gene TRBJ2-7; either TRBD1 or TRBD2 may fit D (5 bases each). CDR3 length: 14 amino acids. The germline gives CDR1 MGHDK, CDR2 SYGVNS. Deletions cut 4 bases from V and 5 bases from J, with 15 bases between. CDR3 bases: TGTGCCAGCAGTGTGGAGGACCGGACAAACGAGCAGTACTTC. Translated, it gives CASSVEDRTNEQYF.

This clone was seen a handful of times. V usage is TRBV28 and J usage is TRBJ1-1; D call uncertain. The CDR3 is made up of 16 amino acids. Germline V gene lookup returns CDR1 MDHEN and CDR2 SYDVKM. Trimming took off 6 bases at V and 3 bases at J, with 20 bases between the two ends. The CDR3 here is CASRPAGRHWDTEAFF. DNA of the CDR3: TGTGCCAGCAGGCCAGCCGGGCGACATTGGGACACTGAAGCTTTCTTT.

CDR3 sequence: CASSSRGVTTYEQYF. The CDR3 DNA follows: TGTGCCAGCAGCTCCCGGGGGGTTACCACCTACGAGCAGTACTTC. V usage is TRBV7-9 and J usage is TRBJ2-7; 7 bases agree with TRBD2. The junction had 8 bases not matched to a gene; V was cut back by 4 bases and J by 2 bases. This CDR3 has 15 amino acids. Germline CDR1 and CDR2: SEHNR and FQNEAQ (reference sequence). The full variable domain, with the rest looked up from reference TRBV7-9 and TRBJ2-7, is DTGVSQNPRHKITKRGQNVTFRCDPISEHNRLYWYRQTLGQGPEFLTYFQNEAQLEKSRLLSDRFSAERPKGSFSTLEIQRTEQGDSAMYLCASSSRGVTTYEQYFGPGTRLTVT.

This chain uses TRBV29-1 with TRBJ1-4, with D perhaps TRBD1 (5 bases). Deletions cut 6 bases from V and 8 bases from J, with 16 bases between. The germline V gene encodes CDR1 SQVTM and CDR2 ANQGSEA. The CDR3 has 13 amino acids. The chain's CDR3 is CSVVWGRGEKLFF. The CDR3 DNA follows: TGCAGCGTGGTTTGGGGACGGGGAGAAAAACTGTTTTTT. Complete variable domain (other parts from reference TRBV29-1 and TRBJ1-4): SAVISQKPSRDICQRGTSLTIQCQVDSQVTMMFWYRQQPGQSLTLIATANQGSEATYESGFVIDKFPISRPNLTFSTLTVSNMSPEDSSIYLCSVVWGRGEKLFFGSGTQLSVL.

This clone was recorded a few times. This chain joins TRBV10-3 and TRBJ1-1, with a weak D call TRBD1 (6 bases). This CDR3 contains 15 residues. CDR1 and CDR2 from the germline V gene are ENHRY and SYGVKD. CDR3 in DNA: TGTGCTTCCAACGGCCCAGGGGCGTCGGGCACTGAAGCTTTCTTT. Translating gives CASNGPGASGTEAFF.

The chain recombines TRBV29-1 with TRBJ1-2; D is perhaps TRBD1 (5 bases). Germline V lookup: CDR1 SQVTM, CDR2 ANQGSEA. This CDR3 has 16 amino acids. V shed 1 base and J shed 2 bases, with 17 bases lying between them. The CDR3 DNA reads TGCAGCGTTGAAGTCCGGGGAGGGGCGCGGAACTATGGCTACACCTTC. Protein sequence: CSVEVRGGARNYGYTF.

This clone appeared a few times. V is TRBV4-1 and J is TRBJ1-6; D is unresolved. V shed 0 bases and J shed 2 bases, with 8 bases lying between them. The CDR3 extends over 16 amino acids. CDR1 is MGHRA and CDR2 is YSYEKL in the germline V gene. The CDR3 sequence: CASSQDKDAYNSPLHF. As DNA, the CDR3 is TGCGCCAGCAGCCAAGATAAGGACGCCTATAATTCACCCCTCCACTTT.

This clone was recorded a few times. This rearrangement joins TRBV20-1 to TRBJ2-7; TRBD1 matches 9 bases. The CDR3 covers 11 residues. Germline assignment: CDR1 DFQATT and CDR2 SNEGSKA (reference sequence). CDR3 DNA sequence: TGCTCGACAGGGGGGACTCACGAGCAGTACTTC. This encodes CSTGGTHEQYF.

CDR3 residues: CASSPGTGPNQPQHF. The CDR3 DNA sequence: TGTGCCAGCAGTCCCGGGACAGGGCCTAATCAGCCCCAGCATTTT. The V and J genes are TRBV7-6 and TRBJ1-5; TRBD1 matches at 9 bases. Per germline, CDR1 SGHVS and CDR2 FNYEAQ. The CDR3 extends over 15 amino acids. J gave up 4 bases and V 6 bases, and 7 bases lay outside the gene matches.

The V call is TRBV29-1, the J call TRBJ1-3, with D unclear. V was trimmed by 7 bases and J by 3 bases, leaving 13 bases between them. Germline V gene data show CDR1 as SQVTM and CDR2 as ANQGSEA. CDR3 length: 13 residues. CDR3 bases: TGCAGCGCCCCGGTAGGGAATGGAAACACCATATATTTT. It translates to CSAPVGNGNTIYF.

This clone was counted between two and nine times. This sequence joins TRBV5-1 and TRBJ1-3; D remains unclear. Trimming cost V 1 base and J 2 bases, with 4 bases left between them. From germline, CDR1 is SGHRS and CDR2 YFSETQ. CDR3 length: 13 amino acids. The CDR3 DNA is TGCGCCAGCAGCTTGCTGGCTGGAAACACCATATATTTT. It specifies CASSLLAGNTIYF.

This clone was seen more than once but under ten times. V is TRBV19 and J is TRBJ1-5, with D possibly being TRBD1 (5 bases). Germline lookup yields CDR1 LNHDA and CDR2 SQIVND (reference sequence). The CDR3 loop spans 15 amino acids. The germline V and J ends were trimmed by 0 bases and 7 bases, with 13 bases remaining between them. The chain's CDR3 is CASSIDPQGRQPQHF. The CDR3 DNA reads as TGTGCCAGTAGTATAGATCCTCAGGGCAGGCAGCCCCAGCATTTT.

This chain joins TRBV7-3 and TRBJ1-6; 9 bases agree with TRBD1. Germline V gene lookup returns CDR1 SGHTA and CDR2 FQGTGA. The CDR3 has 13 amino acids. J gave up 5 bases and V 8 bases, and 1 base lay outside the gene matches. CDR3 region: CASRQGDNSPLHF. The CDR3 DNA sequence: TGTGCCAGCCGACAGGGGGATAATTCACCCCTCCACTTT.

Only a few counts were recorded for this clone. The rearrangement joins TRBV30 to TRBJ2-1; D is uncertain. Germline loops: CDR1 GTSNPN, CDR2 SVGIG (reference sequence). Trimming left V 4 bases short and J 1 base short, with 11 bases between. The CDR3 loop spans 14 amino acids. CDR3: CAWTRPGSYNEQFF. CDR3 nucleotides: TGTGCCTGGACCCGTCCCGGGTCCTACAATGAGCAGTTCTTC.

This clone has more than one count but fewer than ten. CDR3 nucleotide sequence: TGCGCCAGCAGCTTCGTGGGAGATGAGCAGTTCTTC. Translating gives CASSFVGDEQFF. This sequence joins TRBV5-1 and TRBJ2-1; possible D gene TRBD2, 5 bases. The V end was cut by 2 bases, the J end by 8 bases, with 8 bases between. The CDR3 totals 12 residues. From germline, CDR1 is SGHRS and CDR2 YFSETQ. Looking up the rest from reference TRBV5-1 and TRBJ2-1 gives the full variable domain: KAGVTQTPRYLIKTRGQQVTLSCSPISGHRSVSWYQQTPGQGLQFLFEYFSETQRNKGNFPGRFSGRQFSNSRSEMNVSTLELGDSALYLCASSFVGDEQFFGPGTRLTVL.

CDR3 sequence: CASTDRGSRGYTF. CDR3 nucleotides: TGTGCCAGCACCGACAGGGGAAGTCGGGGCTACACCTTC. The gene calls are TRBV27 and TRBJ1-2; 8 positions match TRBD1. The CDR3 has 13 amino acids. The germline V gene encodes CDR1 MNHEY and CDR2 SMNVEV (reference sequence). The V segment lost 7 bases and the J segment 8 bases; nucleotides outside the gene matches: 9.

This clone appeared a few times. This rearrangement joins TRBV15 to TRBJ1-5, with no clear D. Per germline, CDR1 LNHNV and CDR2 YYDKDF (reference sequence). V lost 4 bases to trimming and J lost 5 bases, with 6 bases between them. This CDR3 spans 12 amino acids. The DNA of the CDR3 is TGTGCCACCAGCACGTCCGATCAGCCCCAGCATTTT. Translating gives CATSTSDQPQHF.